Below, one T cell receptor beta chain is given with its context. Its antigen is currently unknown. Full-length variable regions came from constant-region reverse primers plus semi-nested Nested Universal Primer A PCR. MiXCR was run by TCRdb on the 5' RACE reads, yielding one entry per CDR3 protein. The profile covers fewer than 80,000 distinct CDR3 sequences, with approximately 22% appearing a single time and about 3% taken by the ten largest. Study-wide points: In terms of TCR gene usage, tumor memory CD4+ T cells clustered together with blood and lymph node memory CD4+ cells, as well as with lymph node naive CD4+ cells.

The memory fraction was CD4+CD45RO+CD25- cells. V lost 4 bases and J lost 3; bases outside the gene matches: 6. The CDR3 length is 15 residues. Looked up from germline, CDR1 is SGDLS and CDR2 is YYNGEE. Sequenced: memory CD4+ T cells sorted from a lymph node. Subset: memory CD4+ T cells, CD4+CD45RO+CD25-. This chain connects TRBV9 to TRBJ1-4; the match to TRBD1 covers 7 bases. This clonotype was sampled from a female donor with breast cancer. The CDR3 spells CASSTRQGPNEKLFF. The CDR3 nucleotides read TGTGCCAGCAGCACCCGACAGGGCCCTAATGAAAAACTGTTTTTT.